Shown below are 30 T cell receptor beta chains from a single sample sequenced in a study of identical twins. MiXCR was run by TCRdb on the 5' RACE reads, yielding one entry per CDR3 protein. Found here are some 1,600,000 distinct CDR3 sequences, roughly 35% of them singletons; the top ten hold around 0.25%. The sample was cord blood. These receptors all come from a newborn girl in good health.

This chain joins TRBV11-3 and TRBJ2-3, with 7 bases matching TRBD2. The CDR3 spans 15 residues. From germline, CDR1 is SGHNT and CDR2 YENEEA. The V and J ends lost 0 bases and 4 bases, in that order; junction bases with no gene match: 4. CDR3 nucleotide sequence: TGTGCCAGCAGCTTAGAACCGGGAGGACCAGATACGCAGTATTTT. It encodes CASSLEPGGPDTQYF.

The table lists this clonotype with a few counts. This sequence joins TRBV3-1 and TRBJ2-1, with D possibly TRBD2 on 7 matching bases. V was shortened by 5 bases and J by 3 bases, with 17 bases between the two germline ends. The CDR3 length is 16 residues. CDR1 is LGHDT, CDR2 YNNKEL, per germline (reference sequence). CDR3 coding DNA: TGTGCCAGCAGCTCCCAAGCTAGGGGGGGCTACAATGAGCAGTTCTTC. Its translation is CASSSQARGGYNEQFF.

This clonotype was seen more than once but under ten times. The chain links TRBV28 to TRBJ2-2; TRBD2 matches at 7 bases. V shed 3 bases, J shed 1 base, and the junction held 2 bases outside the gene matches. CDR3 length: 15 residues. Germline lookup yields CDR1 MDHEN and CDR2 SYDVKM. CDR3 region: CASSFPSGNTGELFF. The CDR3 nucleotides are TGTGCCAGCAGTTTTCCTAGCGGGAACACCGGGGAGCTGTTTTTT.

This clonotype was counted between two and nine times. The rearrangement joins TRBV3-1 to TRBJ1-2; the D gene is possibly TRBD1 (5 bases). V dropped 3 bases and J dropped 4 bases, with 15 bases sitting between them. CDR3 size: 15 residues. The germline gives CDR1 LGHDT, CDR2 YNNKEL (reference sequence). DNA of the CDR3: TGTGCCAGCAGCCATAACCCTGCAGGGCCCTATGGCTACACCTTC. This encodes CASSHNPAGPYGYTF. The full variable domain, completed using reference TRBV3-1 and TRBJ1-2, is DTAVSQTPKYLVTQMGNDKSIKCEQNLGHDTMYWYKQDSKKFLKIMFSYNNKELIINETVPNRFSPKSPDKAHLNLHINSLELGDSAVYFCASSHNPAGPYGYTFGSGTRLTVV.

The chain is built from TRBV27 and TRBJ1-2; the match to TRBD1 covers 7 bases. V lost 2 bases to trimming and J lost 1 base; unmatched junction nucleotides: 7. Germline CDR1 and CDR2: MNHEY and SMNVEV (reference sequence). The CDR3 totals 16 residues. The DNA for the CDR3 is TGTGCCAGCAGTTTAGATCGGGACAGCCTTAACTATGGCTACACCTTC. Residues: CASSLDRDSLNYGYTF.

V usage is TRBV2 and J usage is TRBJ2-7; either TRBD1 or TRBD2 may fit D (7 bases each). The length of the CDR3 is 14 residues. V lost 4 bases, J lost 3 bases, and 13 bases lay in between. Germline V CDR1 and CDR2: SNHLY, FYNNEI. In nucleotides, the CDR3 is TGTGCCAGCAGTGCGGGGAGGGGGCTCTACGAGCAGTACTTC. Protein: CASSAGRGLYEQYF.

The chain combines TRBV4-2 with TRBJ2-6, with 7 bases identical to TRBD2. CDR1 is LGHNA, CDR2 YNFKEQ, per germline. CDR3 size: 20 residues. Trimming removed 0 bases from V and 0 bases from J; junction bases left unmatched: 11. CDR3 DNA sequence: TGTGCCAGCAGCCAAGATTACCATCCTAGCGGACCCTCTGGGGCCAACGTCCTGACTTTC. Translated: CASSQDYHPSGPSGANVLTF.

The gene calls are TRBV5-6 and TRBJ2-3; 9 nucleotides match TRBD1. This CDR3 comprises 16 residues. CDR1 is SGHDT and CDR2 is YYEEEE in the germline V gene. Germline trimming cut 5 bases from V and 1 base from J; bases unmatched to any gene: 8. The DNA of the CDR3 is TGTGCCAGCAGACGAGACCACAGGGGGCGCACAGATACGCAGTATTTT. It is translated as CASRRDHRGRTDTQYF.

In this sample, this clonotype turned up a few times. The chain carries TRBV12-3 or TRBV12-4 and TRBJ1-2; 7 nucleotides line up with TRBD1. CDR3 length: 19 amino acids. The J segment lost 2 bases and the V segment lost 3 bases, leaving 18 bases of the junction unmatched. The CDR3 bases are TGTGCCAGCAGTTTTCAGGGGCCAGGGGGGCGAGGTATCAACTATGGCTACACCTTC. Amino acids: CASSFQGPGGRGINYGYTF.

The table lists this clonotype with a few counts. This chain uses TRBV12-3 or TRBV12-4 with TRBJ2-7; D call uncertain. The better agreement between TRBJ2-5 and the DNA end casts doubt on the J call. The CDR3 is 14 amino acids. The chain's CDR3 is CASSLWRKGETQYF. In DNA, the CDR3 is TGTGCCAGCAGTTTATGGCGGAAAGGCGAGACCCAGTACTTC.

This clonotype was seen a handful of times. This chain links TRBV24-1 with TRBJ2-1, with D possibly TRBD2 on 6 matching bases. V was shortened by 2 bases and J by 5 bases, with 12 bases between the two germline ends. CDR3 length: 15 amino acids. Per germline, CDR1 KGHDR and CDR2 SFDVKD. CDR3 residues: CATSDWKTRNNEQFF. The CDR3 DNA reads as TGTGCCACCAGTGATTGGAAGACTAGGAACAATGAGCAGTTCTTC.

The chain is built from TRBV20-1 and TRBJ2-3; 9 nucleotides line up with TRBD2. Germline CDR1 reads DFQATT; CDR2 reads SNEGSKA (reference sequence). The trim removed 5 bases at V and 0 bases at J, leaving 9 bases unmatched. This CDR3 comprises 16 residues. The CDR3 DNA sequence: TGCAGTGCTCCGCCCTCTAGCGGGGCGAGCACAGATACGCAGTATTTT. Amino acid sequence: CSAPPSSGASTDTQYF.

The gene calls are TRBV11-3 and TRBJ2-3; a possible D gene is TRBD1 (6 bases). The CDR3 totals 15 residues. The V gene lost 5 bases and the J gene lost 3 bases, with 15 bases spanning the gap. Germline values: CDR1 SGHNT, CDR2 YENEEA. The CDR3 protein is CASSPGASRTDTQYF. The CDR3 DNA is TGTGCCAGCAGCCCAGGGGCTAGTCGAACAGATACGCAGTATTTT.

In this sample, this clonotype turned up a few times. This chain uses TRBV6-6 with TRBJ2-5; tentative D call: TRBD1 (6 bases). The CDR3 consists of 14 residues. Trimming took 0 bases from V and 6 from J, leaving 11 bases between them. Germline CDR1 MNHNY, CDR2 SVGAGI (reference sequence). CDR3 sequence reads: CASSYSRQVKTQYF. In DNA form, the CDR3 reads TGTGCCAGCAGTTACTCTCGACAGGTGAAGACCCAGTACTTC.

This chain joins TRBV27 and TRBJ2-4; D unclear. Trimming removed 10 bases from V and 0 bases from J, with 10 bases in between. The CDR3 has 13 amino acids. Germline V gene lookup returns CDR1 MNHEY and CDR2 SMNVEV (reference sequence). The CDR3 is CATSDQAKNIQYF. CDR3 nucleotides: TGTGCCACCTCGGACCAAGCCAAAAACATTCAGTACTTC.

J is TRBJ1-5 and V is TRBV12-3 or TRBV12-4; D ambiguous. This CDR3 spans 12 amino acids. Between the trimmed V and J ends, which lost 3 bases and 5 bases, there was a span of 5 bases. DNA for the CDR3: TGTGCCAGCAGTTTCAACTATCAGCCCCAGCATTTT. Translated, it gives CASSFNYQPQHF.

Only a few counts were recorded for this clonotype. The rearrangement uses TRBV3-1 and TRBJ1-2; 12 bases align to TRBD1. V trimming: 4 bases; J trimming: 4 bases; junction bases outside the gene matches: 7. Germline CDR1 reads LGHDT; CDR2 reads YNNKEL (reference sequence). The CDR3 extends over 16 amino acids. CDR3 DNA sequence: TGTGCCAGCAGCCGCAAGGGACAGGGGGCATTCTATGGCTACACCTTC. This sequence encodes CASSRKGQGAFYGYTF.

The chain joins TRBV12-3 or TRBV12-4 to TRBJ1-2; TRBD1 might be the D (5 bases). Trimming removed 1 base at V and 4 bases at J, with 10 bases between. The CDR3 sequence is 14 residues long. The CDR3 loop is CASSLGRGPYGYTF. The CDR3 DNA is TGTGCCAGCAGTTTAGGTCGGGGACCCTATGGCTACACCTTC.

The chain is built from TRBV12-3 or TRBV12-4 and TRBJ2-1; 8 bases are a match to TRBD2. This CDR3 is built from 14 residues. J lost 7 bases, V lost 3 bases, and 5 bases had no gene match. CDR3 region: CASSFGGEMNEQFF. The CDR3 coding sequence is TGTGCCAGCAGTTTCGGGGGGGAGATGAATGAGCAGTTCTTC.

This rearrangement joins TRBV2 to TRBJ2-4, with D perhaps matching TRBD1 (6 bases). The V gene lost 6 bases and the J gene lost 0 bases, with 15 bases spanning the gap. The CDR3 extends over 16 amino acids. Germline CDR1 reads SNHLY; CDR2 reads FYNNEI. The CDR3 DNA reads as TGTGCCAGCAGGTATACAGGGACACTAGCCAAAAACATTCAGTACTTC. This sequence encodes CASRYTGTLAKNIQYF.

V gene TRBV20-1 combines with J gene TRBJ1-4; no clear D gene. The germline gives CDR1 DFQATT, CDR2 SNEGSKA (reference sequence). The CDR3 is 15 amino acids. V lost 2 bases, J lost 0 bases, and 10 bases lay in between. This CDR3 reads CSARWAAATNEKLFF. CDR3 DNA: TGCAGTGCTAGATGGGCAGCCGCAACTAATGAAAAACTGTTTTTT.

The chain is built from TRBV18 and TRBJ1-2; D gene ambiguous. V was cut by 6 bases and J by 9 bases, with 20 bases left in between. The CDR3 runs 14 residues. Germline assignment: CDR1 KGHSH and CDR2 LQKENI. This CDR3 is CASSPDAALISYTF. In nucleotides, the CDR3 is TGTGCCAGCTCTCCGGACGCGGCCCTGATAAGCTACACCTTC.

The chain couples TRBV7-2 to TRBJ2-1; the D is unclear. TRBJ2-7 explains the end of the DNA better; the J call may be wrong. CDR3 length equals 16 residues. Germline V CDR1 and CDR2: SGHTA, FQGNSA. The CDR3 nucleotides are TGTGCCAGCAGTGATAAACGCCACAGCTCCTACAATGAGCAGTACTTC. The encoded protein is CASSDKRHSSYNEQYF.

The rearrangement links TRBV6-1 to TRBJ1-2; TRBD1 aligns across 8 bases. The germline V gene encodes CDR1 MNHNS and CDR2 SASEGT. The length of the CDR3 is 15 residues. V shed 4 bases, J shed 1 base, and the junction held 5 bases outside the gene matches. Written as DNA, the CDR3 is TGTGCCAGCAGTGCCGGGACAGGACATAACTATGGCTACACCTTC. Protein product: CASSAGTGHNYGYTF.

The V and J genes are TRBV20-1 and TRBJ1-2; a weak D match, TRBD1 (5 bases). V lost 1 base and J 8 bases, leaving 8 bases between the germline ends. The CDR3 loop spans 11 amino acids. Per germline, CDR1 DFQATT and CDR2 SNEGSKA (reference sequence). The CDR3, as DNA: TGCAGTGCTAGAGGGGGCAAGGGCTACACCTTC. Protein sequence: CSARGGKGYTF.

This clonotype has just a few counts. The V call is TRBV5-1, the J call TRBJ2-5; a weak D match, TRBD2 (5 bases). CDR3 size: 14 residues. V lost 6 bases and J 1 base, leaving 13 bases between the germline ends. Germline assignment: CDR1 SGHRS and CDR2 YFSETQ. CDR3 bases: TGCGCCAGCAAGGGCACTAGTTCCCAAGAGACCCAGTACTTC. It is translated as CASKGTSSQETQYF.

This clonotype has only a few counts. The chain carries TRBV4-2 and TRBJ1-1, with a weak D call TRBD1 (5 bases). Germline CDR1 reads LGHNA; CDR2 reads YNFKEQ. The V gene lost 0 bases and the J gene lost 4 bases, with 15 bases spanning the gap. This CDR3 spans 16 amino acids. CDR3 in amino acids: CASSQDPSGLATEAFF. In DNA form, the CDR3 reads TGTGCCAGCAGCCAAGATCCGTCAGGGCTGGCCACTGAAGCTTTCTTT.

This clonotype was detected a few times. This rearrangement joins TRBV6-1 to TRBJ2-7, with unresolved D. Germline V gene lookup returns CDR1 MNHNS and CDR2 SASEGT. The CDR3 runs 14 residues. The V end lost 3 bases, the J end lost 0 bases, and 9 bases lay between the germline ends. The CDR3 nucleotides read TGTGCCAGCAGTGAGGTCCACAGCTCCTACGAGCAGTACTTC. This translates into CASSEVHSSYEQYF.

This rearrangement joins TRBV2 to TRBJ2-7, with 10 bases matching TRBD1. With 6 bases clipped from V and 5 bases from J, the junction kept 10 bases outside the gene matches. CDR1 and CDR2 (germline): SNHLY, FYNNEI. The length of the CDR3 is 15 residues. The CDR3 DNA is TGTGCCAGCAGCCCCCTCGGGACAGGGGTTAACGAGCAGTACTTC. Protein product: CASSPLGTGVNEQYF.

This clonotype was detected a few times. This chain uses TRBV27 with TRBJ1-2; 9 positions agree with TRBD1. The trim removed 4 bases at V and 8 bases at J, leaving 5 bases unmatched. Germline lookup yields CDR1 MNHEY and CDR2 SMNVEV (reference sequence). The CDR3 totals 13 residues. For the CDR3, the DNA is TGTGCCAGCAGTTCACAGGGGGCTGGCGGCTACACCTTC. Its translation is CASSSQGAGGYTF.